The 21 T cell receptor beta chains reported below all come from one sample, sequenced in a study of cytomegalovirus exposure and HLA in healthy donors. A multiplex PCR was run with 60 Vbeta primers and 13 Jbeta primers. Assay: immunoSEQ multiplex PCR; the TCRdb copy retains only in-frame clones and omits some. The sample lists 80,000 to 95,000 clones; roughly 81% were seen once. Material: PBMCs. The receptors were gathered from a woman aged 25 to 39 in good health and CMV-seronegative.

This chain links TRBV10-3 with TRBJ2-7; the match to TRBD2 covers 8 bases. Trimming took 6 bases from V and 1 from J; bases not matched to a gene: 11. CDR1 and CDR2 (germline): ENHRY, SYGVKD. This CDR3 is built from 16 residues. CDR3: CAIREDSLAESYEQYF. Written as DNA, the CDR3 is TGTGCCATCAGAGAGGATTCACTAGCGGAATCCTACGAGCAGTACTTC.

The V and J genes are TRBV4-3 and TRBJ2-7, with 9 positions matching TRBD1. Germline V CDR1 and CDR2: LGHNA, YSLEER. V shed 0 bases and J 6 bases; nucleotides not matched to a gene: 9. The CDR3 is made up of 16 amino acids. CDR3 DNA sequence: TGCGCCAGCAGCCAAGATAGGACAGGGGCGTATCTCGAGCAGTACTTC. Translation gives CASSQDRTGAYLEQYF.

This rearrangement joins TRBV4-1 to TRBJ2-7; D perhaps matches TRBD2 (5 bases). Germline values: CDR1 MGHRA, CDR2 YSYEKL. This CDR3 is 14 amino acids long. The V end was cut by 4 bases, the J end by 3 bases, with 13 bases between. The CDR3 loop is CASSPGFSDYEQYF. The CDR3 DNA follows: TGCGCCAGCAGCCCCGGGTTTAGCGACTACGAGCAGTACTTC.

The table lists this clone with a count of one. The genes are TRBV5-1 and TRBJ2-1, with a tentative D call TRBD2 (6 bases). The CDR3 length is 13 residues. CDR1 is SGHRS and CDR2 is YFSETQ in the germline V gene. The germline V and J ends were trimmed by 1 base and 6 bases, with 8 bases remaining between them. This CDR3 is CASSLPGGNEQFF. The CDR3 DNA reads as TGCGCCAGCAGCTTGCCCGGGGGCAATGAGCAGTTCTTC.

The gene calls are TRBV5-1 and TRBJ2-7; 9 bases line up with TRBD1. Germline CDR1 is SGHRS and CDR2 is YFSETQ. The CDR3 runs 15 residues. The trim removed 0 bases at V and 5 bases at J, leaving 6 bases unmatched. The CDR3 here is CASSLGGQGVNEQYF. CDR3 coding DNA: TGCGCCAGCAGCTTGGGGGGACAGGGAGTTAACGAGCAGTACTTC.

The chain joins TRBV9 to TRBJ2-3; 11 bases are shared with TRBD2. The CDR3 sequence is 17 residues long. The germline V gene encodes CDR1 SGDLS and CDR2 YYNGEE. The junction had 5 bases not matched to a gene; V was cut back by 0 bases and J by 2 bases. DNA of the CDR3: TGTGCCAGCAGCGTAGAACTAGCGGGAGATCTCACAGATACGCAGTATTTT. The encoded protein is CASSVELAGDLTDTQYF. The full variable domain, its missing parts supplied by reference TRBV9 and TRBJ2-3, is DSGVTQTPKHLITATGQRVTLRCSPRSGDLSVYWYQQSLDQGLQFLIQYYNGEERAKGNILERFSAQQFPDLHSELNLSSLELGDSALYFCASSVELAGDLTDTQYFGPGTRLTVL.

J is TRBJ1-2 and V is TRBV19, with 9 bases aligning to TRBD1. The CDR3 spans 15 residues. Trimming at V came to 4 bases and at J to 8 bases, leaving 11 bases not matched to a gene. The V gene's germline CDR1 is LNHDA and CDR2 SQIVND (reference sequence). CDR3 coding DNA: TGTGCCAGTAGTACAAGGACAGGGGCCCTGGGAGGCTACACCTTC. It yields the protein CASSTRTGALGGYTF. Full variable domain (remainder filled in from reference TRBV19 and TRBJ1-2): DGGITQSPKYLFRKEGQNVTLSCEQNLNHDAMYWYRQDPGQGLRLIYYSQIVNDFQKGDIAEGYSVSREKKESFPLTVTSAQKNPTAFYLCASSTRTGALGGYTFGSGTRLTVV.

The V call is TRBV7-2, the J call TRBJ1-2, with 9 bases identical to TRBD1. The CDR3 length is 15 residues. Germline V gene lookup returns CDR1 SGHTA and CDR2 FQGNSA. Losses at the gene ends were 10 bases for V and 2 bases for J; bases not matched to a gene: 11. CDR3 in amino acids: CAIITGQGRNYGYTF. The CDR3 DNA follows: TGTGCCATCATCACGGGACAGGGTCGGAACTATGGCTACACCTTC.

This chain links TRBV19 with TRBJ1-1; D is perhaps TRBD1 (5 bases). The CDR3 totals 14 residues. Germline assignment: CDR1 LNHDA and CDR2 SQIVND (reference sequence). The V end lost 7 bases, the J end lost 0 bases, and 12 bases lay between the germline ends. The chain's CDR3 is CASKLVGVNTEAFF. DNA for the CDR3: TGTGCCAGTAAACTGGTAGGGGTGAACACTGAAGCTTTCTTT.

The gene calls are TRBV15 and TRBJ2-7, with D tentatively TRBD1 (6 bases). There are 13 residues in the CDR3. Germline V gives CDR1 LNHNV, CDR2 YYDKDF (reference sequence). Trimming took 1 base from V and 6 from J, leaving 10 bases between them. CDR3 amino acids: CATSRVSRGEQYF. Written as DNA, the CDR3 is TGTGCCACCAGCAGAGTTAGCAGGGGCGAGCAGTACTTC.

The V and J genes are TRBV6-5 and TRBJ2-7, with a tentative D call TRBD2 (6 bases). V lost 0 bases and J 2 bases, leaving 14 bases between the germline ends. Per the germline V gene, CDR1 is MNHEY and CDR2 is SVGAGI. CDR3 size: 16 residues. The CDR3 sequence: CASSYSWFGSAYEQYF. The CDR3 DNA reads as TGTGCCAGCAGTTACTCCTGGTTCGGGAGCGCCTACGAGCAGTACTTC.

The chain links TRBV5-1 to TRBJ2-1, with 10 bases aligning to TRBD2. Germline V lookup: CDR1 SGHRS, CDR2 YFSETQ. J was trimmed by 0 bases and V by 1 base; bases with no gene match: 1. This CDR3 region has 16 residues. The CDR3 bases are TGCGCCAGCAGCTTGCCTAGCGGGGGCTCCTACAATGAGCAGTTCTTC. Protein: CASSLPSGGSYNEQFF.

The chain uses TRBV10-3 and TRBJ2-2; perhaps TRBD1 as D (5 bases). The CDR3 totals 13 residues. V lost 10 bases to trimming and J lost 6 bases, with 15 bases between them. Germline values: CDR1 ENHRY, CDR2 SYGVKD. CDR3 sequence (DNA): TGTGCCACCCCGGGCGCGACAGCCGGGGAGCTGTTTTTT. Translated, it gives CATPGATAGELFF.

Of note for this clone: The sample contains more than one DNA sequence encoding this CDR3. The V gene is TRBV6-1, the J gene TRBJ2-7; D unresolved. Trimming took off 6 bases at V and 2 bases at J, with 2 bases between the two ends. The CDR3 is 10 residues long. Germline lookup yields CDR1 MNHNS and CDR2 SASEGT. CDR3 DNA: TGTGCCAGCAGCGCCTACGAGCAGTACTTC. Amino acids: CASSAYEQYF.

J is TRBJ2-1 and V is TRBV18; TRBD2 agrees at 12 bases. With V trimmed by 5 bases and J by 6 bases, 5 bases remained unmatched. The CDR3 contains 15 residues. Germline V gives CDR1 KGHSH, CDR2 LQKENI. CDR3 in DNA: TGTGCCAGCTCAGCGACTAGCGGGAGCTCCAATGAGCAGTTCTTC. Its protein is CASSATSGSSNEQFF. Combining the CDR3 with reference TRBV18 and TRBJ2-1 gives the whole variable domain NAGVMQNPRHLVRRRGQEARLRCSPMKGHSHVYWYRQLPEEGLKFMVYLQKENIIDESGMPKERFSAEFPKEGPSILRIQQVVRGDSAAYFCASSATSGSSNEQFFGPGTRLTVL.

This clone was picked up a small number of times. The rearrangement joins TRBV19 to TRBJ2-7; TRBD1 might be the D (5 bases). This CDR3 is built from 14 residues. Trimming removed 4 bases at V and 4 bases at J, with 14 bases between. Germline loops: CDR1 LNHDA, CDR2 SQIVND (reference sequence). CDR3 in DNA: TGTGCCAGTAGTACCCCAGACAGAGTGTACGAGCAGTACTTC. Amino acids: CASSTPDRVYEQYF.

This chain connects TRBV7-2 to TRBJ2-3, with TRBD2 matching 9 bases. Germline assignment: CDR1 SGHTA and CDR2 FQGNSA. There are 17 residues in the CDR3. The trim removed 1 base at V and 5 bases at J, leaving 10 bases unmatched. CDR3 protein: CASSLGFASGIQDTQYF. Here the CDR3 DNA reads TGTGCCAGCAGCTTAGGGTTTGCTAGCGGGATTCAAGATACGCAGTATTTT.

In DNA, the CDR3 is TGTGCCAGCAGCTTAGATGTCAGTTGGCAGTACTTC. Translating it yields CASSLDVSWQYF. This chain connects TRBV11-2 to TRBJ2-7, with D hard to call. CDR1 and CDR2 from the germline V gene are SGHAT and FQNNGV. Deletions cut 0 bases from V and 9 bases from J, with 9 bases between. The CDR3 is 12 amino acids.

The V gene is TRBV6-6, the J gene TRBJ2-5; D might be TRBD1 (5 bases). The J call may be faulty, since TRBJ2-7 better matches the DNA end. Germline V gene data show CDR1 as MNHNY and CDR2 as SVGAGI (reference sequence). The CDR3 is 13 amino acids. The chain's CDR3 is CASTPPGNYEQYF. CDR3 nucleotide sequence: TGTGCCAGCACCCCACCAGGGAACTACGAGCAGTACTTC.

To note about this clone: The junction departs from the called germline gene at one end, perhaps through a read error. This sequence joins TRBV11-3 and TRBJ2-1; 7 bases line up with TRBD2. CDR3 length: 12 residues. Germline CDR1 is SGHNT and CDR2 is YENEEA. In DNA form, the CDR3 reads TGTGCCAGCAGCTCCTTAGCGGGTGAGGAGTTCTTC. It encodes CASSSLAGEEFF.

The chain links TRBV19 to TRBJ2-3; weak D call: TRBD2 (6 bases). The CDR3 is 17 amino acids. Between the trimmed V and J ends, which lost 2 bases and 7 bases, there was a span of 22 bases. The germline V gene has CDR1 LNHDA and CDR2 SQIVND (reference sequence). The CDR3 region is CASSIYPGSGEVYTQYF. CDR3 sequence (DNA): TGTGCCAGTAGTATATATCCTGGGTCGGGAGAAGTGTATACGCAGTATTTT.